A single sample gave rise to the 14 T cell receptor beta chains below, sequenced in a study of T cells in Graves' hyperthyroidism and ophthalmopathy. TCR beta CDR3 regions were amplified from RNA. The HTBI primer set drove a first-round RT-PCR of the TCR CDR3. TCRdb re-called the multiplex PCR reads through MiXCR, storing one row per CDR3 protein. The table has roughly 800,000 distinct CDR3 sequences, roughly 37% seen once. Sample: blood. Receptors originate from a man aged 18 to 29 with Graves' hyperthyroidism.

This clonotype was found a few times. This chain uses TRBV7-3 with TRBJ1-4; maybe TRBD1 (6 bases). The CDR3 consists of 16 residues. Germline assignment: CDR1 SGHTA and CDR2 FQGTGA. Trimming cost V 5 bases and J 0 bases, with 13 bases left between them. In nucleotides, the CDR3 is TGTGCCAGCAGCGCCGGGACAACCACAACTAATGAAAAACTGTTTTTT. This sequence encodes CASSAGTTTTNEKLFF.

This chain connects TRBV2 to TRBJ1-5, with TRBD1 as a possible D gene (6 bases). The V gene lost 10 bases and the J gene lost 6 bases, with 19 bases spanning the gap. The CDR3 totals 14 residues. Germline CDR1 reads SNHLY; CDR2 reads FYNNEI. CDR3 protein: CAIYRGAPTQPQHF. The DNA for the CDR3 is TGTGCCATCTACCGGGGGGCGCCCACTCAGCCCCAGCATTTT.

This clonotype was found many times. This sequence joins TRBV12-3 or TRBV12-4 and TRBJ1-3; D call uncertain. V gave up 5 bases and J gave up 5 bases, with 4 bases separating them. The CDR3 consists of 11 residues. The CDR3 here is CASSRRNTIYF. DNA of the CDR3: TGTGCCAGCAGTCGCAGAAACACCATATATTTT.

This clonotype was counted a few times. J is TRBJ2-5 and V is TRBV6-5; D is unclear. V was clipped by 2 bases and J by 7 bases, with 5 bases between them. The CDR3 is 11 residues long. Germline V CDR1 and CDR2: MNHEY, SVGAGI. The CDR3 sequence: CASSYGVTQYF. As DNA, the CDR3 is TGTGCCAGCAGTTACGGGGTGACCCAGTACTTC.

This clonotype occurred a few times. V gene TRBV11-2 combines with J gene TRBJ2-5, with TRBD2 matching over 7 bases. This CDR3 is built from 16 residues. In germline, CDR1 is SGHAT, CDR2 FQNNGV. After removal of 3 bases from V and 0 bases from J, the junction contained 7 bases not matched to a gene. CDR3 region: CASSLDGGSYQETQYF. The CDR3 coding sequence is TGTGCCAGCAGCTTGGACGGGGGGAGTTACCAAGAGACCCAGTACTTC. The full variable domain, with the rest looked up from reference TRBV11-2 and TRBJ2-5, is EAGVAQSPRYKIIEKRQSVAFWCNPISGHATLYWYQQILGQGPKLLIQFQNNGVVDDSQLPKDRFSAERLKGVDSTLKIQPAKLEDSAVYLCASSLDGGSYQETQYFGPGTRLLVL.

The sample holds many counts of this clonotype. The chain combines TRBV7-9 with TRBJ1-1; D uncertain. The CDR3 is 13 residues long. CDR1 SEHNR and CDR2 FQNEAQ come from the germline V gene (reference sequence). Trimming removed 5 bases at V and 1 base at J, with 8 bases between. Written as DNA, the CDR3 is TGTGCCAGCAGCCCATTCAGGAACACTGAAGCTTTCTTT. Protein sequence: CASSPFRNTEAFF.

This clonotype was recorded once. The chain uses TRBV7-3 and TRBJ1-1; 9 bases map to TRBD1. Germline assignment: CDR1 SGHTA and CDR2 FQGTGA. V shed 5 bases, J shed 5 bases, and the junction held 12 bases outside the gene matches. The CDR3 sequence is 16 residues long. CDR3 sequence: CASSQYIGQGRTEAFF. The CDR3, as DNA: TGTGCCAGCAGCCAATACATAGGACAGGGGCGGACTGAAGCTTTCTTT.

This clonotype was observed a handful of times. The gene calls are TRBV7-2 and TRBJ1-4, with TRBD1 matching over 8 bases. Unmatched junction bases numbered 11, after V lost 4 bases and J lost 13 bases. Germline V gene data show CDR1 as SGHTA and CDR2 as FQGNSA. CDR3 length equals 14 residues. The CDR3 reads CASSYRDRPEGLFF. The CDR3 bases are TGTGCCAGCAGCTACCGGGACAGGCCGGAGGGACTGTTTTTT.

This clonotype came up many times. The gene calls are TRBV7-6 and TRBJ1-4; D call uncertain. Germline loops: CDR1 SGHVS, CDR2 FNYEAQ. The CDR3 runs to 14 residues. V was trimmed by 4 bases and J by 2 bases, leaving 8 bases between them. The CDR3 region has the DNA TGTGCCAGCAGCTCCGATATGACTAATGAAAAACTGTTTTTT. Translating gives CASSSDMTNEKLFF. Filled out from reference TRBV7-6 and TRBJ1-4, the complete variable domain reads GAGVSQSPRYKVTKRGQDVALRCDPISGHVSLYWYRQALGQGPEFLTYFNYEAQQDKSGLPNDRFSAERPEGSISTLTIQRTEQRDSAMYRCASSSDMTNEKLFFGSGTQLSVL.

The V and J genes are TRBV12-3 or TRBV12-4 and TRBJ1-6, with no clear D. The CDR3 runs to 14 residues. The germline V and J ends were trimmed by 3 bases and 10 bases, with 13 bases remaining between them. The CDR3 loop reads CASSFRLGQSPLHF. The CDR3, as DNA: TGTGCCAGCAGTTTCCGGTTGGGCCAGTCACCCCTCCACTTT.

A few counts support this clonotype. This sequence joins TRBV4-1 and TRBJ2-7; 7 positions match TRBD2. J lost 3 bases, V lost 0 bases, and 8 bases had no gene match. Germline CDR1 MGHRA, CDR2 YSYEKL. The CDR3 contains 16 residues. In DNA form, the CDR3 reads TGCGCCAGCAGCCAAGATAGGCTAGCGGTAAACTACGAGCAGTACTTC. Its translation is CASSQDRLAVNYEQYF.

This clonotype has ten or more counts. CDR3 residues: CTGRGLNTEAFF. The CDR3 DNA sequence: TGCACCGGGAGGGGCCTGAACACTGAAGCTTTCTTT. The chain is built from TRBV29-1 and TRBJ1-1, with D perhaps TRBD1 (5 bases). CDR3 length equals 12 residues. Germline-derived CDR1 and CDR2 are SQVTM and ANQGSEA.

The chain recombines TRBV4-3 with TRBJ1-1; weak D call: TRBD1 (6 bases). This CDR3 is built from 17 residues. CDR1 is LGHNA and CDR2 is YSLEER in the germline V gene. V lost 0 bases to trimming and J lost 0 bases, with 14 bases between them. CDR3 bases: TGCGCCAGCAGCCAAGATGAGGCCAGGGACATGAACACTGAAGCTTTCTTT. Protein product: CASSQDEARDMNTEAFF.

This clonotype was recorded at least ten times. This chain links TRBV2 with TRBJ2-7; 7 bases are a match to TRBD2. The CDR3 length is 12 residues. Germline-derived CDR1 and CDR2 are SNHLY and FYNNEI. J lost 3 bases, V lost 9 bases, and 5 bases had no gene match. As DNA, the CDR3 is TGTGCCAGTTCGGGGGGAGTCTACGAGCAGTACTTC. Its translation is CASSGGVYEQYF.